This T cell receptor beta chain was sequenced during a study of cytomegalovirus exposure and HLA in healthy donors (dated by TCRdb to 2016 to 2017). In terms of the full investigation: According to a later analysis, the approximately 130 validation repertoires were produced on the same platform as the roughly 600 repertoires of the first cohort. The aim of the study was to test whether cataloging public T cell receptors could identify signatures of past pathogen exposure. Along with the approximately 600-subject first cohort, a separate validation cohort of over a hundred different subjects was used. To predict cytomegalovirus infection status, the study combined high-throughput TCR immunosequencing, statistical association of individual TCRs with disease status, and machine learning.

The library was obtained by the immunoSEQ multiplex PCR assay. For the original study's pipeline: A statistical classification framework was built to diagnose cytomegalovirus status from the catalog of TCR beta chain sequences. TCRdb took this table from immuneACCESS and kept in-frame rearrangements with V and J called. Such tables lack part of the clones; where checked against another copy, unresolved V genes explain under half of the gap, and the rest is unexplained. For V, J and clone size, that table is used; D and trimming come from the DNA. The sample table records about 56,000 clones; around 90% of these occur just once. About 1.1% of the sample belongs to the ten largest clones. The paper's findings and limits, for the study overall: According to the authors, the approach could potentially be generalized to other disease states and immunological phenotypes. In both the original and validation cohorts, the classifier was reported to diagnose cytomegalovirus status with high specificity and sensitivity. Most TCR sequences were seen in very few donors, while some public TCRs were found in many individuals. A few of the identified cytomegalovirus-associated TCR beta chains were confirmed in vitro to be specific for cytomegalovirus antigens. The validation cohort had no HLA typing available for a later analysis, so co-occurrence within that cohort was assessed over all 120 or so repertoires. The study gave a list of 150 to 200 TCR beta chains associated with cytomegalovirus. In a later analysis, TCRs clustered in the first cohort were found to also tend to co-occur in the 120 or so validation repertoires, with approximately 94% of cluster scores above 0.

The donors were included in the validation cohort of roughly 130 subjects, a group kept apart from the approximately 690-subject first cohort. Comments on this clone: Its antigen remains unidentified. Base qualities are not recorded, but no much larger clone differs from it by a single base.

The CDR3 contains 13 residues, cysteine and phenylalanine counted. The kept DNA is CDR3 alone, 39 bases in frame from the first base. V was cut back by 2 bases and J by 4 bases, leaving a gap of 7 bases between them. CDR1 and CDR2 are drawn from the germline V gene: SGDLS, YYNGEE. Recombination connected TRBV9 to TRBJ1-5; no D gene can be assigned with confidence. The clonotype comes from a young man in good health and CMV-seronegative. The sequencing input was PBMCs. The CDR3 loop reads CASSVDGNQPQHF. The nucleotide sequence is TGTGCCAGCAGCGTCGACGGGAATCAGCCCCAGCATTTT.